The sequence of this T cell receptor beta chain was determined in a study of blood T cell repertoires in COVID-19. Study details: Samples came from the United States, Italy and Spain, spanning acute and convalescent COVID-19.

CDR3 length equals 13 residues. Between the trimmed V and J ends, which lost 3 bases and 6 bases, there was a span of 11 bases. The germline V gene encodes CDR1 MNHEY and CDR2 SMNVEV (reference sequence). Original analysis: Reference gene primers were amplified, and this amplification served to estimate nucleated cell counts. Data came from immunoSEQ multiplex PCR; TCRdb stores just in-frame clones and leaves some out. That table is the source of V, J and clone size, and D and trimming were worked out from the DNA. The sample records 250,000 to 350,000 clones, approximately 91% being singletons. This clone was observed a single time.

This sequence joins TRBV27 and TRBJ1-2; D gene ambiguous. Sequencing used peripheral blood. The sequence was collected from a woman aged 55-70 years with acute or convalescent COVID-19. CDR3 amino acids: CASSFYYEHGYTF. DNA of the CDR3: TGTGCCAGCAGTTTTTACTACGAGCATGGCTACACCTTC.